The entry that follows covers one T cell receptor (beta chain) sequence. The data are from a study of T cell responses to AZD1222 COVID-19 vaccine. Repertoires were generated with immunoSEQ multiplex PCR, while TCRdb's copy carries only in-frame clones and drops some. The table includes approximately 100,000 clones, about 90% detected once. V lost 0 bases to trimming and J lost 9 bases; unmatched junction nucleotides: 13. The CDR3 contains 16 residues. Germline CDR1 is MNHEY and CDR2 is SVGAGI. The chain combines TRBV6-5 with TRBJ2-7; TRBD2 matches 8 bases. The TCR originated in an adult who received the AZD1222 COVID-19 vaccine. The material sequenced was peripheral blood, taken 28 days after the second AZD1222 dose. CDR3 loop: CASSYSIGTSRGGQYF. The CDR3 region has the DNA TGTGCCAGCAGTTACTCGATAGGGACTAGTAGAGGCGGGCAGTACTTC.